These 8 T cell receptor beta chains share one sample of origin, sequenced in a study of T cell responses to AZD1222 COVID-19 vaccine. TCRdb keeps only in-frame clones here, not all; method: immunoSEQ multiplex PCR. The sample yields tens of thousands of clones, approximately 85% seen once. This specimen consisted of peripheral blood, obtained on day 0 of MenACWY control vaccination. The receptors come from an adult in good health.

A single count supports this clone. The CDR3 protein is CASSSDERAGAADTQYF. The CDR3 coding sequence is TGTGCCAGCAGCTCCGATGAGAGAGCGGGAGCGGCAGATACGCAGTATTTT. The genes are TRBV11-2 and TRBJ2-3; 8 bases fit TRBD2. V gave up 4 bases and J gave up 4 bases; unmatched junction bases: 13. CDR3 length equals 17 residues. From germline, CDR1 is SGHAT and CDR2 FQNNGV.

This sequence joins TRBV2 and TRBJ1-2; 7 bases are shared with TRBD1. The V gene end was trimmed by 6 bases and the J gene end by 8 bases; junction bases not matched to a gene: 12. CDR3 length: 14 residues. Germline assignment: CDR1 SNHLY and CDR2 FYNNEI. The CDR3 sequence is CASSGETTGNGYTF. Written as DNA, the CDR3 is TGTGCCAGCAGCGGCGAGACGACAGGGAACGGCTACACCTTC.

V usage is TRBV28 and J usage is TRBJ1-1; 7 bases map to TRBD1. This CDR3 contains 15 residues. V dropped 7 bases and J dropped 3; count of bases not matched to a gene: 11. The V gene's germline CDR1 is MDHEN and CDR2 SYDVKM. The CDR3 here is CASTPVGGQDTEAFF. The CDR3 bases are TGTGCCAGCACCCCTGTAGGGGGCCAGGACACTGAAGCTTTCTTT. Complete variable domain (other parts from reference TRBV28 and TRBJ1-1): DVKVTQSSRYLVKRTGEKVFLECVQDMDHENMFWYRQDPGLGLRLIYFSYDVKMKEKGDIPEGYSVSREKKERFSLILESASTNQTSMYLCASTPVGGQDTEAFFGQGTRLTVV.

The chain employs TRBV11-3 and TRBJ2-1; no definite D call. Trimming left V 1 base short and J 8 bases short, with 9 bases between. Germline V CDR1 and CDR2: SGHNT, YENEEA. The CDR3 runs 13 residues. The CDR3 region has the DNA TGTGCCAGCAGCTTAGGGAGATCCCATGAGCAGTTCTTC. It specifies CASSLGRSHEQFF.

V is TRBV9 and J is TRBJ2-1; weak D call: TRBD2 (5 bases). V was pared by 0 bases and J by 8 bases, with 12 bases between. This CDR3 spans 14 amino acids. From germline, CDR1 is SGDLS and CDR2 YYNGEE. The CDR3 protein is CASSVVPGVDEQFF. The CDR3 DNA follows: TGTGCCAGCAGCGTAGTCCCCGGGGTGGATGAGCAGTTCTTC.

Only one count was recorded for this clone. The CDR3 nucleotides are TGCGCCAGCAGCCAAGGACGAAGGACCGGGGAGCTGTTTTTT. Its translation: CASSQGRRTGELFF. This chain uses TRBV4-3 with TRBJ2-2; D is ambiguous. Deletions cut 1 base from V and 5 bases from J, with 8 bases between. The CDR3 has 14 amino acids. Germline loops: CDR1 LGHNA, CDR2 YSLEER.

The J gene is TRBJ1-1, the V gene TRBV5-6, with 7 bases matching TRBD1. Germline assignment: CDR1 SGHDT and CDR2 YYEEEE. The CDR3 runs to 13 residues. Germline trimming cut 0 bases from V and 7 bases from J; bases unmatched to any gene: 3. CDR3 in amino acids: CASSLVQGGEAFF. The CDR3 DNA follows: TGTGCCAGCAGCTTGGTTCAGGGGGGTGAAGCTTTCTTT.

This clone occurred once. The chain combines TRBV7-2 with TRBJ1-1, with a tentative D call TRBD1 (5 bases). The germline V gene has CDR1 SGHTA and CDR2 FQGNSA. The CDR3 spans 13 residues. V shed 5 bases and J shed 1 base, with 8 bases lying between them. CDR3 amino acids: CASSTQGNTEAFF. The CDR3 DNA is TGTGCCAGCAGCACTCAGGGGAACACTGAAGCTTTCTTT.